The sequence of this TCR beta chain was determined in a study of blood T cell repertoires in COVID-19. Study-wide context: T cells, B-cell-depleted T cells, or PBMCs provided the cDNA or gDNA that served as material.

Sequenced by immunoSEQ multiplex PCR; TCRdb stores in-frame clones only, minus some. The sample lists some 45,000 clones; about 90% were seen once. The length of the CDR3 is 15 residues. Per germline, CDR1 MNHEY and CDR2 SVGAGI. V was cut by 0 bases and J by 2 bases, with 10 bases left in between. The sequence was collected from a man aged 70 or older with active COVID-19. Material for sequencing was peripheral blood. The rearrangement uses TRBV6-5 and TRBJ1-2; D is undetermined. CDR3 bases: TGTGCCAGCAGTTACTCGTGGGAGGCGAACTATGGCTACACCTTC. Translation gives CASSYSWEANYGYTF.